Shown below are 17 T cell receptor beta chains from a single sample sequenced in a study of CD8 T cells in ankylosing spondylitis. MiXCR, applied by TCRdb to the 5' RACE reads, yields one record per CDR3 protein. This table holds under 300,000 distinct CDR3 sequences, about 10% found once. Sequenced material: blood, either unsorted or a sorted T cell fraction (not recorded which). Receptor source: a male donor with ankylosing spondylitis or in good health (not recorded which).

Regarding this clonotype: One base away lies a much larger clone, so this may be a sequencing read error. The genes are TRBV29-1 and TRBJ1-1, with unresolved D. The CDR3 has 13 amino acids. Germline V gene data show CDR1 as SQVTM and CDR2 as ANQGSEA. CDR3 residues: CSVVASVNTAAFF. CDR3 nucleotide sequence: TGCAGCGTTGTCGCTTCGGTGAACACTGCAGCTTTCTTT.

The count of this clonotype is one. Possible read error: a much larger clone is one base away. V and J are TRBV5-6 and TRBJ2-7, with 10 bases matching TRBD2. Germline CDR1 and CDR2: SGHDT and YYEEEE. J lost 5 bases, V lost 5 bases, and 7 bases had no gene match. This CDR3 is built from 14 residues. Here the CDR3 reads CASRSSGRRHEQYF. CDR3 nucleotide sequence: TGTGCCAGCAGGTCTAGCGGGAGAAGGCACGAGCAGTACTTC.

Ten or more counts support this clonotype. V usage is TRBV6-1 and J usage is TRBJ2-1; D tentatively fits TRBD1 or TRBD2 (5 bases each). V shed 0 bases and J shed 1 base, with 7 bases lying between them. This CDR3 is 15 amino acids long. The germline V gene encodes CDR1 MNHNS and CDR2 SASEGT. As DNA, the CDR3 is TGTGCCAGCAGTGAAGCTGGGGGTTCCTACAATGAGCAGTTCTTC. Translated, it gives CASSEAGGSYNEQFF.

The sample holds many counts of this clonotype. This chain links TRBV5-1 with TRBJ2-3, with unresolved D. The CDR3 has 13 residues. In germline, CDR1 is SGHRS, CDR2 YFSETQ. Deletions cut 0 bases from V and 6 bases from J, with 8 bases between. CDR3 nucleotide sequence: TGCGCCAGCAGCTTGGACTTATTGGATACGCAGTATTTT. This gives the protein CASSLDLLDTQYF.

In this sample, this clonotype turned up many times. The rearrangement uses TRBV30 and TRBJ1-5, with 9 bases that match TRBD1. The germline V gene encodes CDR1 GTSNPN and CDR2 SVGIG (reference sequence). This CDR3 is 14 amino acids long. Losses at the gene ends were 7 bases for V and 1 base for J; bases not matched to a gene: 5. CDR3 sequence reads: CASKDRGSNQPQHF. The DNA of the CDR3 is TGTGCCTCTAAGGACAGGGGAAGCAATCAGCCCCAGCATTTT.

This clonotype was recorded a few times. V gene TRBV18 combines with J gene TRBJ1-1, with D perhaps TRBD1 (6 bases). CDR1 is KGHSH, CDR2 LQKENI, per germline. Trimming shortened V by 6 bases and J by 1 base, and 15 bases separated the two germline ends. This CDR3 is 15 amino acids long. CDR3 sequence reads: CASSLNGGPNTEAFF. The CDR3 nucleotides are TGTGCCAGCTCCCTTAATGGGGGCCCGAACACTGAAGCTTTCTTT.

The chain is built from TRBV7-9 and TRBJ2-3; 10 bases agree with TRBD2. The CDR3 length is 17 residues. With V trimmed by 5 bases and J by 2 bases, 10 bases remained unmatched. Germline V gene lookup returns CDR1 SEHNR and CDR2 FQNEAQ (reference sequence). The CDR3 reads CASSIIAGGLTTDTQYF. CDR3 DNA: TGTGCCAGCAGCATCATAGCGGGAGGACTGACCACAGATACGCAGTATTTT.

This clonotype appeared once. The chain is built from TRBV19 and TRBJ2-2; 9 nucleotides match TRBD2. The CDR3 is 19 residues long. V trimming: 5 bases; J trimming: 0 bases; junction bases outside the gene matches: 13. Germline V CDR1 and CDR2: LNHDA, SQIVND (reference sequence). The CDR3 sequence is CASSSSTSGTWANTGELFF. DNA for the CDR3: TGTGCCAGTAGTTCGTCGACTAGCGGAACCTGGGCGAACACCGGGGAGCTGTTTTTT.

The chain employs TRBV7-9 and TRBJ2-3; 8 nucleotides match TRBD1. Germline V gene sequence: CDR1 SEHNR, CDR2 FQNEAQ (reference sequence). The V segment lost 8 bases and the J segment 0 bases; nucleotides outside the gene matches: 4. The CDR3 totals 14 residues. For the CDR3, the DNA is TGTGCCAGCCATCGGGACAGGAGCACAGATACGCAGTATTTT. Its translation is CASHRDRSTDTQYF.

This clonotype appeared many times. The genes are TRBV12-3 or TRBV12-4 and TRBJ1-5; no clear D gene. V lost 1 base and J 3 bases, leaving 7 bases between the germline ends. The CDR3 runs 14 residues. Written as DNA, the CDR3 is TGTGCCAGCAGTTTAGAGGGAATCAATCAGCCCCAGCATTTT. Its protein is CASSLEGINQPQHF.

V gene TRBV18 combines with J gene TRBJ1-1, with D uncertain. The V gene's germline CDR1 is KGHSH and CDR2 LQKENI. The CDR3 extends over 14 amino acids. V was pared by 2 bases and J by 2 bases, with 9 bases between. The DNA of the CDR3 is TGTGCCAGCTCACCAAACAAGGACAACACTGAAGCTTTCTTT. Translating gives CASSPNKDNTEAFF.

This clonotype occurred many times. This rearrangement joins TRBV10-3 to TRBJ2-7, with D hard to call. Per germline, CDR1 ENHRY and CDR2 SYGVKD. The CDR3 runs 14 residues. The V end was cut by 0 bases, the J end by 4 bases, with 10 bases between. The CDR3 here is CAISESTEFYEQYF. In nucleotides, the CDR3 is TGTGCCATCAGTGAGTCCACAGAATTTTACGAGCAGTACTTC.

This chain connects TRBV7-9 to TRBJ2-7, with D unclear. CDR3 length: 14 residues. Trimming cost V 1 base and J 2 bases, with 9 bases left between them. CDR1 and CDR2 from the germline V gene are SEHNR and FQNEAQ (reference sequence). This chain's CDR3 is CASSLVIFPYEQYF. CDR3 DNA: TGTGCCAGCAGCTTAGTTATCTTTCCCTACGAGCAGTACTTC.

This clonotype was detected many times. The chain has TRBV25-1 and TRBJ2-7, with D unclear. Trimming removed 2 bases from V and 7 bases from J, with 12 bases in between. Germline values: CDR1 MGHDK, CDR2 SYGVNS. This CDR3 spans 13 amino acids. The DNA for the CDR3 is TGTGCCAGCAGTGAACAAGATAGGAAGGAGCAGTACTTC. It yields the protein CASSEQDRKEQYF.

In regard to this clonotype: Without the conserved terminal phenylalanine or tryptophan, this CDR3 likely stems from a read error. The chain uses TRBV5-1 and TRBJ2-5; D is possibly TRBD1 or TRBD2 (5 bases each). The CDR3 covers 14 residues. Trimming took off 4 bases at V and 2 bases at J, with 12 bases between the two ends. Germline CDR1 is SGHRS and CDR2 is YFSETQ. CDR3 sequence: CASSRDGPQETQYL. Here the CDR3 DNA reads TGCGCCAGCAGCAGGGACGGTCCTCAAGAGACCCAGTACCTC.

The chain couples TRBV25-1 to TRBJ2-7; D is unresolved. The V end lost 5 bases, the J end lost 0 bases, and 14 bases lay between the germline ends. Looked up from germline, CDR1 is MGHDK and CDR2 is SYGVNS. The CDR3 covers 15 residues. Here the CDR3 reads CASSRGRSSSYEQYF. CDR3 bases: TGTGCCAGCAGTCGAGGCAGGTCGAGCTCCTACGAGCAGTACTTC.

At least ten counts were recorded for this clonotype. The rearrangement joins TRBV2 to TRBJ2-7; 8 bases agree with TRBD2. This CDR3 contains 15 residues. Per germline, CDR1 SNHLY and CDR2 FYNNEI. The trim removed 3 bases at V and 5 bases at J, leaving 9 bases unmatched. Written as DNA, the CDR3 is TGTGCCAGCAGTGACACGGGGGGGCTGGGGAACGAGCAGTACTTC. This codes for CASSDTGGLGNEQYF.